The 20 T cell receptor beta chains below were found in one sample sequenced in a study of PD-1 blockade in classical Hodgkin lymphoma. Each and every patient relapsed after autologous stem cell transplantation, and patients got differing brentuximab vedotin exposure. Assay: immunoSEQ multiplex PCR; the TCRdb copy retains only in-frame clones and omits some. The sample includes tens of thousands of clones, under 95% of them seen just once. The sample in question was peripheral blood mononuclear cells (PBMCs), obtained at baseline. All receptors come from a human donor with classical Hodgkin lymphoma.

The chain employs TRBV6-6 and TRBJ2-3; perhaps D is TRBD1 or TRBD2 (5 bases each). V lost 3 bases and J 9 bases, leaving 16 bases between the germline ends. This CDR3 has 14 amino acids. Germline CDR1 MNHNY, CDR2 SVGAGI (reference sequence). CDR3 loop: CASSYGDRGKTQYF. The CDR3 nucleotides read TGTGCCAGCAGTTATGGGGACCGGGGCAAAACGCAGTATTTT.

The chain couples TRBV2 to TRBJ2-1; TRBD2 agrees at 10 bases. J was trimmed by 9 bases and V by 8 bases; bases with no gene match: 13. This CDR3 comprises 15 residues. From germline, CDR1 is SNHLY and CDR2 FYNNEI. CDR3 DNA sequence: TGTGCCAGCGAACTAGCGGGAACCATGGGGGGTGAGCAGTTCTTC. Its translation is CASELAGTMGGEQFF.

V gene TRBV27 combines with J gene TRBJ1-1; 7 nucleotides match TRBD1. The germline V gene has CDR1 MNHEY and CDR2 SMNVEV (reference sequence). This CDR3 spans 15 amino acids. V lost 5 bases and J lost 4; bases outside the gene matches: 10. CDR3 sequence (DNA): TGTGCCAGCAGTCACTACCAGGGGGTAAGCACTGAAGCTTTCTTT. Amino acids: CASSHYQGVSTEAFF.

V and J are TRBV7-6 and TRBJ2-1, with D possibly being TRBD2 (6 bases). Trimming cost V 4 bases and J 6 bases, with 16 bases left between them. The CDR3 is made up of 15 amino acids. CDR1 is SGHVS, CDR2 FNYEAQ, per germline. CDR3 sequence (DNA): TGTGCCAGCAGCTCCTCATGGGGTAGCGGCAATGAGCAGTTCTTC. Translation: CASSSSWGSGNEQFF.

The chain has TRBV27 and TRBJ2-1; 11 bases fit TRBD2. J gave up 4 bases and V 8 bases, and 7 bases lay outside the gene matches. CDR1 and CDR2 from the germline V gene are MNHEY and SMNVEV (reference sequence). The CDR3 extends over 15 amino acids. CDR3 sequence reads: CASGPGTSGYNEQFF. The CDR3 region has the DNA TGTGCCAGCGGACCCGGGACTAGCGGTTACAATGAGCAGTTCTTC.

The chain carries TRBV7-2 and TRBJ2-3, with a tentative D call TRBD2 (6 bases). The CDR3 consists of 16 residues. V shed 5 bases and J shed 0 bases, with 15 bases lying between them. Germline V gene sequence: CDR1 SGHTA, CDR2 FQGNSA. The chain's CDR3 is CASSPWGTLSTDTQYF. Written as DNA, the CDR3 is TGTGCCAGCAGCCCATGGGGGACTCTTAGCACAGATACGCAGTATTTT.

The rearrangement uses TRBV7-2 and TRBJ1-1; D possibly corresponds to TRBD1 (5 bases). V lost 4 bases to trimming and J lost 0 bases, with 12 bases between them. From germline, CDR1 is SGHTA and CDR2 FQGNSA. CDR3 length: 15 amino acids. The CDR3 loop reads CASSWGGRLNTEAFF. In DNA, the CDR3 is TGTGCCAGCAGCTGGGGCGGGCGGTTGAACACTGAAGCTTTCTTT.

Remarks on this clone: The junction departs from germline at one end; a sequencing error may be responsible. The rearrangement joins TRBV19 to TRBJ1-2, with 9 nucleotides matching TRBD1. Germline CDR1 and CDR2: LNHDA and SQIVND (reference sequence). This CDR3 has 17 amino acids. DNA of the CDR3: TGTGCCTCCCGCTGGCCCGGGACAGGGTATTCTAAGTATGGCTACACCTTC. Translated, it gives CASRWPGTGYSKYGYTF.

The chain joins TRBV28 to TRBJ2-7; the D is unclear. This CDR3 is built from 12 residues. Trimming took 7 bases from V and 2 from J, leaving 9 bases between them. In germline, CDR1 is MDHEN, CDR2 SYDVKM. The CDR3 DNA sequence: TGTGCCAGCAAGGGTGGGCCCTACGAGCAGTACTTC. Translated, it gives CASKGGPYEQYF.

The gene calls are TRBV28 and TRBJ2-5; no clear D gene. Germline-derived CDR1 and CDR2 are MDHEN and SYDVKM. The CDR3 contains 15 residues. The V and J ends lost 2 bases and 2 bases respectively, with 12 bases between them. CDR3 sequence (DNA): TGTGCCAGCAGTTTAACCCCCCACGGACAAGAGACCCAGTACTTC. Protein sequence: CASSLTPHGQETQYF. Filled out from reference TRBV28 and TRBJ2-5, the complete variable domain reads DVKVTQSSRYLVKRTGEKVFLECVQDMDHENMFWYRQDPGLGLRLIYFSYDVKMKEKGDIPEGYSVSREKKERFSLILESASTNQTSMYLCASSLTPHGQETQYFGPGTRLLVL.

This chain links TRBV7-8 with TRBJ1-3; a weak D match, TRBD1 (5 bases). The CDR3 spans 18 residues. The ends were cut back, 5 bases at V and 2 bases at J, with 22 bases in the middle. Germline V gene lookup returns CDR1 SGHVS and CDR2 FQNEAQ. CDR3: CASSPPARDLWTGNTIYF. The CDR3 coding sequence is TGTGCCAGCAGCCCCCCGGCCCGGGACCTATGGACTGGAAACACCATATATTTT.

The gene calls are TRBV27 and TRBJ2-7, with 8 positions matching TRBD2. The V gene end was trimmed by 3 bases and the J gene end by 4 bases; junction bases not matched to a gene: 5. This CDR3 region has 14 residues. Per germline, CDR1 MNHEY and CDR2 SMNVEV (reference sequence). CDR3 amino acids: CASSFSSGLYEQYF. The CDR3 bases are TGTGCCAGCAGTTTTTCTAGCGGGCTATACGAGCAGTACTTC.

The gene calls are TRBV10-3 and TRBJ1-5, with TRBD1 as a possible D gene (5 bases). The germline V and J ends were trimmed by 2 bases and 1 base, with 9 bases remaining between them. This CDR3 is 15 amino acids long. The V gene's germline CDR1 is ENHRY and CDR2 SYGVKD. This CDR3 reads CAISEAGGSNQPQHF. The DNA of the CDR3 is TGTGCCATCAGTGAGGCCGGGGGAAGCAATCAGCCCCAGCATTTT.

A note on this clone: Sequence at one end of the junction differs from germline and may be a read error. The rearrangement links TRBV7-7 to TRBJ1-1, with D perhaps TRBD1 (6 bases). Germline V gene sequence: CDR1 SSHAT, CDR2 FNYEAQ (reference sequence). CDR3 size: 13 residues. Here the CDR3 DNA reads TGTGCTAGCAGCTTAGGCCCAGGGGCTGAAGCTTTCTTT. It specifies CASSLGPGAEAFF.

The genes are TRBV4-1 and TRBJ1-6; 10 nucleotides match TRBD1. CDR3 length equals 17 residues. Unmatched junction bases numbered 9, after V lost 5 bases and J lost 5 bases. CDR1 is MGHRA and CDR2 is YSYEKL in the germline V gene. The CDR3 DNA is TGCGCCAGCAGCTACGGGGGACAGGGGTTCAATAATTCACCCCTCCACTTT. Translation: CASSYGGQGFNNSPLHF.

The V and J genes are TRBV27 and TRBJ2-1; D not certain. Trimming stripped 5 bases from V and 0 bases from J, with 11 bases between. This CDR3 spans 15 amino acids. In germline, CDR1 is MNHEY, CDR2 SMNVEV (reference sequence). The CDR3 nucleotides are TGTGCCAGCAGTGCAAGACACCTCTCCTACAATGAGCAGTTCTTC. Its protein is CASSARHLSYNEQFF.

The V and J genes are TRBV7-3 and TRBJ2-5; 10 nucleotides align to TRBD2. CDR3 size: 15 residues. The V gene end was trimmed by 4 bases and the J gene end by 5 bases; junction bases not matched to a gene: 7. The germline V gene encodes CDR1 SGHTA and CDR2 FQGTGA. In nucleotides, the CDR3 is TGTGCCAGCAGCTCGACAGGAGCGGGAGGGGAGACCCAGTACTTC. Encoded protein: CASSSTGAGGETQYF.

The chain links TRBV27 to TRBJ2-2; 13 nucleotides align to TRBD2. The CDR3 sequence is 18 residues long. The germline V gene has CDR1 MNHEY and CDR2 SMNVEV (reference sequence). V shed 5 bases and J 7 bases; nucleotides not matched to a gene: 13. The CDR3 DNA follows: TGTGCCAGCAGTACGAGGACTAGCGGGGGCCTTAATTACGGGGAGCTGTTTTTT. As protein: CASSTRTSGGLNYGELFF.

V and J are TRBV28 and TRBJ2-7; the match to TRBD1 covers 10 bases. V lost 6 bases to trimming and J lost 7 bases; unmatched junction nucleotides: 9. This CDR3 comprises 14 residues. Germline lookup yields CDR1 MDHEN and CDR2 SYDVKM. As DNA, the CDR3 is TGTGCCAGCAGCCAAGGGACAGGGGTTCGGGAGCAGTACTTC. It translates to CASSQGTGVREQYF.

The chain links TRBV2 to TRBJ2-5, with D tentatively TRBD2 (5 bases). Germline V gene sequence: CDR1 SNHLY, CDR2 FYNNEI. V was cut by 6 bases and J by 2 bases, with 16 bases left in between. The CDR3 is 15 residues long. Here the CDR3 reads CASRGFQRSQETQYF. CDR3 sequence (DNA): TGTGCCAGCAGGGGGTTTCAGCGGAGTCAAGAGACCCAGTACTTC. Together with reference TRBV2 and TRBJ2-5, the CDR3 gives the full variable domain: EPEVTQTPSHQVTQMGQEVILRCVPISNHLYFYWYRQILGQKVEFLVSFYNNEISEKSEIFDDQFSVERPDGSNFTLKIRSTKLEDSAMYFCASRGFQRSQETQYFGPGTRLLVL.